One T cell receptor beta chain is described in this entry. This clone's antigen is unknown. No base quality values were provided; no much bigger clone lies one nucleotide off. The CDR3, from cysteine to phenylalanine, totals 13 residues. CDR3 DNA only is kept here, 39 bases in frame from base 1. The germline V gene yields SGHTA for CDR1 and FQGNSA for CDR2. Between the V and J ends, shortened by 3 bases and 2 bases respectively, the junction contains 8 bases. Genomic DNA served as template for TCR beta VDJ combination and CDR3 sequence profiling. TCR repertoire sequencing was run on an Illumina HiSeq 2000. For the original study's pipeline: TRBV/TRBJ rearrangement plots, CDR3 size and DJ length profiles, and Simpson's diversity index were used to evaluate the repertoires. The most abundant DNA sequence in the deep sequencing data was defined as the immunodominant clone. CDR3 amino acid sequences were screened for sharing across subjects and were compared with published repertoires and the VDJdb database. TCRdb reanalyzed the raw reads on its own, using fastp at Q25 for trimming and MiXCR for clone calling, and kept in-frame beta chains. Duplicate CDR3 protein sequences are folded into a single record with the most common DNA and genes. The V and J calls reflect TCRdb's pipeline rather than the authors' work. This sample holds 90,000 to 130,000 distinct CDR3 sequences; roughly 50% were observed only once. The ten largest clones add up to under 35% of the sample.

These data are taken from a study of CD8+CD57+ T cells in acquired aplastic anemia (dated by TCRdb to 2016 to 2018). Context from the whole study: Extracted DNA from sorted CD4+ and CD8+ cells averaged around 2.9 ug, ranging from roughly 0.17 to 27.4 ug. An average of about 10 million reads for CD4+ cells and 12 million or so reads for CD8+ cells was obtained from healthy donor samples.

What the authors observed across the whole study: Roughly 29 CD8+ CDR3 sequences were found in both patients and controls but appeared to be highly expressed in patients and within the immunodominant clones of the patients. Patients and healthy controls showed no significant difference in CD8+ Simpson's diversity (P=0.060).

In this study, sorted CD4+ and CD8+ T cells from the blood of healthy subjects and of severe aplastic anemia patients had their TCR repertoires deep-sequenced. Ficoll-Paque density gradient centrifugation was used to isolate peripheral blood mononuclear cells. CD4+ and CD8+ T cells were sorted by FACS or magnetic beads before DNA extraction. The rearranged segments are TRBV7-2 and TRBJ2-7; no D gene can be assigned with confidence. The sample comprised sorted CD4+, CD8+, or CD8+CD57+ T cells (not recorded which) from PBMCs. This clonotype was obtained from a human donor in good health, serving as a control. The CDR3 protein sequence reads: CASSFDGTYEQYF. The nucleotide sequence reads TGTGCCAGCAGCTTTGATGGGACCTACGAGCAGTACTTC.